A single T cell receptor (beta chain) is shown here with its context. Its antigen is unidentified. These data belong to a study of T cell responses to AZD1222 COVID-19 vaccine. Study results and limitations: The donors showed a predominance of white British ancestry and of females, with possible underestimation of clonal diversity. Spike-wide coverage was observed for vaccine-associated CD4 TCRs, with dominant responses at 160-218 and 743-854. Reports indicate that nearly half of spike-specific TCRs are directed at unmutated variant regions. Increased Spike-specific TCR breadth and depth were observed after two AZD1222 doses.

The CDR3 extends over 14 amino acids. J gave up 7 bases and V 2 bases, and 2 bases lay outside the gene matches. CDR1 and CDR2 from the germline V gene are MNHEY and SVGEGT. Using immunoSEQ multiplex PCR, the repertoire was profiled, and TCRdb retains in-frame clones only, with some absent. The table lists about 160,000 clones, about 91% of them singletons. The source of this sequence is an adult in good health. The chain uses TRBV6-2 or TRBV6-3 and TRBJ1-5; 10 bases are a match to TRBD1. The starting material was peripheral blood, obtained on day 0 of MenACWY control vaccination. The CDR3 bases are TGTGCCAGCAGTTACAGACAGGGGGCCCAGCCCCAGCATTTT. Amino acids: CASSYRQGAQPQHF.